This T cell receptor (beta chain) was retrieved from a study of blood T cell repertoires in COVID-19 (dated by TCRdb to about 2020). At the level of the whole study: Samples covering the acute and convalescent phases of COVID-19 were provided by collaborators in the United States, Italy and Spain. The prospective study material was composed of cDNA or gDNA derived from T cells, B-cell-depleted T cells, or PBMCs. The dataset comprised deeply sampled blood TCRbeta repertoires from subjects exposed to, actively infected with, or recovered from COVID-19. The repertoires were released in a freely available public database meant as a resource for research on the immune response to SARS-CoV-2. The samples were drawn from two sources: the first 160 participants of the ongoing ImmuneRACE study, and over 950 subjects contributed by 6 global collaborators. Sample metadata almost always included a de-identified subject ID, COVID-19 status, age in years and sex. Where HLA class I and class II types were available, the types were taken from metadata supplied by the sample provider, not from assay-based typing. General findings and caveats noted by the study authors: Clinical and demographic metadata were provided uncurated, with the amount varying by source and participant.

Of note for this clone: Its specific antigen is unknown. Qualities for individual bases were not recorded, and no much larger clone is one base off.

The CDR1 and CDR2 encoded by the germline V gene are SQVTM and ANQGSEA. V is trimmed back by 5 bases and J by 5 bases, and the junction contains 1 base that no gene match accounts for. Spanning cysteine to phenylalanine, the CDR3 consists of 12 amino acids. Left in the record is the CDR3 DNA by itself, 36 bases read in frame from the first base. TCRbeta CDR3 regions were amplified from genomic DNA by means of the immunoSEQ Assay, a bias-controlled multiplex PCR. Concerning the study's data processing: Within the assay, amplification of reference gene primers was used to estimate how many nucleated cells each sample contained. To quantify the absolute abundance of each unique TCRbeta CDR3 rearrangement, sequence reads were collapsed and filtered. Productive Simpson clonality was computed per sample as the square root of Simpson's diversity index over productive rearrangements. TCRdb re-hosts the immuneACCESS table, in-frame sequences only. Its copies lack some clones; in the studies checked, an unresolved V gene accounts for under half of them, and the cause for the rest is not known. The DNA gave D and trimming, while V, J and clone size come from that table. A total of hundreds of thousands of clones appear in this sample, 88% of them only once. 0.99% of the sample belongs to the ten largest clones.

Samples from volunteer blood donors who had recovered from COVID-19 were contributed by a second Seattle source. Each collaborating institution followed its own protocols to collect whole blood in K2EDTA tubes. Collaborator samples were shipped for TCRbeta analysis as frozen whole blood, isolated PBMCs, or DNA extracted from either sample type. This clonotype was sampled from a woman in her thirties or forties who had recovered from COVID-19. The sequencing sample was made of peripheral blood. In this chain, TRBV29-1 is recombined with TRBJ1-2, and TRBD1 matches 11 of the central bases. The base sequence is TGCAGCGTTTGGGACAGGGGGTATGGCTACACCTTC. Translation gives CSVWDRGYGYTF.